These T cell receptor beta chains were read from a single sample in a study of a mutant IDH1 vaccine in newly diagnosed glioma. These receptors have no identified antigens. The repertoire was sequenced with immunoSEQ multiplex PCR; TCRdb's copy has only in-frame clones and lacks some. The repertoire holds about 31,000 clones, with about 80% as singletons. The source was PBMCs, collected from a glioma patient whose treatment included an IDH1 peptide vaccine. These receptor sequences come from a man between 25 and 39 years old with glioma. Each CDR3 is given with its conserved first and last residue. D genes are given only for firm matches. The size entry is marked missing in some rows and otherwise reads once, few, many or a size class.

D | J | size | V | DNA | CDR3
. | TRBJ1-1 | . | TRBV4-1 | TGCGCCAGCAGCCAATACAGGGAGGCGACTGAAGCTTTCTTT | CASSQYREATEAFF
. | TRBJ1-1 | few | TRBV6-1 | TGTGCCAGCTGCCTGTTTACGGACACTGAAGCTTTCTTT | CASCLFTDTEAFF
. | TRBJ1-1 | once | TRBV19 | TGTGCCAGTAATGTAGGGGGTTCGTACACTGAAGCTTTCTTT | CASNVGGSYTEAFF
. | TRBJ1-4 | . | TRBV5-1 | TGCGCCAGCAGCTTCCAGGGGAAGGTGGATAATGAAAAACTGTTTTTT | CASSFQGKVDNEKLFF
TRBD1 | TRBJ2-7 | medium-sized | TRBV7-9 | TGTGCCAGCAGCCGTACAGGGGTCTCCTACGAGCAGTACTTC | CASSRTGVSYEQYF
TRBD1 | TRBJ1-2 | . | TRBV19 | TGTGCCAGTAGTCCACAGACAGGGGAGTATGGCTACACCTTC | CASSPQTGEYGYTF
. | TRBJ1-5 | . | TRBV25-1 | TGTGCCAGCAGTGCGCGGGGGAGGAGCAATCAGCCCCAGCATTTT | CASSARGRSNQPQHF
TRBD1 | TRBJ2-7 | . | TRBV7-9 | TGTGCCAGCAGCCGTTATCGGGGACAGGGCTCCTACGAGCAGTACTTC | CASSRYRGQGSYEQYF
. | TRBJ2-6 | few | TRBV18 | TGTGCCAGCTCACCGTCCAGGACACAGTTTTACTCTGGGGCCAACGTCCTGACTTTC | CASSPSRTQFYSGANVLTF
. | TRBJ2-7 | . | TRBV27 | TGTGCCAGCAGTTTATTCGCCGGCGGGGTCTACGAGCAGTACTTC | CASSLFAGGVYEQYF
. | TRBJ1-5 | . | TRBV19 | TGTGCCAGTAGTATCGGCACCCATCAGCCCCAGCATTTT | CASSIGTHQPQHF
TRBD1 | TRBJ1-5 | few | TRBV7-2 | TGTGCCAGCAGCTTAAACCGACAGGGCCCTAGCAATCAGCCCCAGCATTTT | CASSLNRQGPSNQPQHF
TRBD1 | TRBJ1-2 | . | TRBV19 | TGTGCCAGTAGTTACCGGGACAGGGACTATGGCTACACCTTC | CASSYRDRDYGYTF
TRBD2 | TRBJ2-7 | . | TRBV6-5 | TGTGCCAGCAGTTTGATTAGCGGGAGTCTCTCCTACGAGCAGTACTTC | CASSLISGSLSYEQYF
. | TRBJ1-2 | . | TRBV6-5 | TGTGCCAGCAGTTACGTCGCTGGCAAACCCTATGGCTACACCTTC | CASSYVAGKPYGYTF
. | TRBJ1-2 | once | TRBV6-5 | TGTGCCAGCAGTTATATAGGAGGGCTCTATGGCTACACCTTC | CASSYIGGLYGYTF
. | TRBJ2-7 | . | TRBV6-6 | TGTGCCAGCAGTTACAGCCAGGATAGACCTCCCTACGAGCAGTACTTC | CASSYSQDRPPYEQYF
. | TRBJ1-4 | . | TRBV2 | TGTGCCAGCACAGAAGGGGGTGAGTCTAATGAAAAACTGTTTTTT | CASTEGGESNEKLFF
. | TRBJ2-3 | . | TRBV5-1 | TGCGCCAGCAGCTTGGACGGCAGGGCTCACCGAACAGATACGCAGTATTTT | CASSLDGRAHRTDTQYF
. | TRBJ1-2 | . | TRBV7-2 | TGTGCCAGCAGCTTAGCGAGGGGGGGGGCCTATGGCTACACCTTC | CASSLARGGAYGYTF
TRBD2 | TRBJ2-1 | . | TRBV9 | TGTGCCAGCAGCGTAGCTGGACTAGCGGGAGTAAGTGAGCAGTTCTTC | CASSVAGLAGVSEQFF
TRBD1 | TRBJ2-7 | . | TRBV9 | TGTGCCAGCAGCGCACGGACAGGGGGCCCCTACGAGCAGTACTTC | CASSARTGGPYEQYF
TRBD2 | TRBJ2-5 | . | TRBV2 | TGTGCCAGCAGATCACCTAGCGGGAGGCCCGGGGTCGGTGAGACCCAGTACTTC | CASRSPSGRPGVGETQYF
. | TRBJ2-7 | . | TRBV4-2 | TGTGCCAGCAGCCAAGATACAGCTAGCAGCGGCTACGAGCAGTACTTC | CASSQDTASSGYEQYF
TRBD1 | TRBJ1-4 | . | TRBV4-1 | TGCGCCAGCAGCCAAATCGGGACAGGGAGGTTTGAAAAACTGTTTTTT | CASSQIGTGRFEKLFF
TRBD1 | TRBJ2-7 | . | TRBV7-9 | TGTGCCAGCAGAGACGGGACAGGTAACTACGAGCAGTACTTC | CASRDGTGNYEQYF
. | TRBJ2-7 | . | TRBV11-2 | TGTGCCAGCAGCTTAGAGGGTTTCCAACACCATCTGTACTTC | CASSLEGFQHHLYF
. | TRBJ2-3 | . | TRBV25-1 | TGTGCCAGCAGTGAATCGGGCAGCACAGATACGCAGTATTTT | CASSESGSTDTQYF
. | TRBJ1-5 | . | TRBV7-6 | TGTGCCAGCAGCTTATTCAATCAGCCCCAGCATTTT | CASSLFNQPQHF
TRBD1 | TRBJ1-1 | . | TRBV7-9 | TGTGCCAGCAGCCCCCGGACAGGAAAGGGGGACACTGAAGCTTTCTTT | CASSPRTGKGDTEAFF
. | TRBJ1-3 | . | TRBV9 | TGTGCCAGCAGCTCCCCCCGAAGGGAAGGAAACACCATATATTTT | CASSSPRREGNTIYF
. | TRBJ1-2 | . | TRBV7-2 | TGTGCCAGCAGCGCGGCGGGATCCTATGGCTACACCTTC | CASSAAGSYGYTF
TRBD1 | TRBJ2-2 | . | TRBV5-8 | TGTGCCAGCAGCTTCGACAGGGGGCGCACCGGGGAGCTGTTTTTT | CASSFDRGRTGELFF
TRBD1 | TRBJ2-1 | . | TRBV6-5 | TGTGCCAGCAGTTATACCGGGACAGGGAACAATGAGCAGTTCTTC | CASSYTGTGNNEQFF
. | TRBJ2-1 | few | TRBV25-1 | TGTGCCAGCAGTGACCCAAGGGGGGGATCGGATGAGCAGTTCTTC | CASSDPRGGSDEQFF
. | TRBJ2-3 | . | TRBV29-1 | TGCAGCGTTTACGACTCGACAGATACGCAGTATTTT | CSVYDSTDTQYF
TRBD1 | TRBJ1-1 | . | TRBV7-9 | TGTGCCAGCAGCACCGACAGGGGGCGTAGCACTGAAGCTTTCTTT | CASSTDRGRSTEAFF
. | TRBJ2-7 | . | TRBV10-3 | TGTGCCATCAGTGGACTTTATCGACTGTCGTCCTCCTACGAGCAGTACTTC | CAISGLYRLSSSYEQYF
. | TRBJ1-1 | few | TRBV27 | TGTGCCAGCAGCCATGGGACAGAAGCTTTCTTT | CASSHGTEAFF
TRBD1 | TRBJ2-7 | . | TRBV7-8 | TGTGCCAGCAGCCGAGTAGGGACAGGGATCTCCTACGAGCAGTACTTC | CASSRVGTGISYEQYF
TRBD1 | TRBJ1-2 | . | TRBV4-1 | TGCGCCAGCAGCCAAGCCCCCCATACAGGGGGAGGCGGCTACACCTTC | CASSQAPHTGGGGYTF
TRBD1 | TRBJ2-7 | . | TRBV18 | TGTGCCAGCTCATTTGGACAGGGCTACGAGCAGTACTTC | CASSFGQGYEQYF